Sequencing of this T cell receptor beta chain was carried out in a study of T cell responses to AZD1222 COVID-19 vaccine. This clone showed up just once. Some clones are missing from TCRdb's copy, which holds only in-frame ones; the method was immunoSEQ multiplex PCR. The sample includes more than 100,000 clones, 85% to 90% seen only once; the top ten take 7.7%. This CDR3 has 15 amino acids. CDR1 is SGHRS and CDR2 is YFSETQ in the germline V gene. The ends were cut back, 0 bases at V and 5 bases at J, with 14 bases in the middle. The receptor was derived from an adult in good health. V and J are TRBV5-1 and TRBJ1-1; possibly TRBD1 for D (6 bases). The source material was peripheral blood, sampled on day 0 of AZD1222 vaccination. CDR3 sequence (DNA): TGCGCCAGCAGCTTGGGATTTAAAGGGGGGACTGAAGCTTTCTTT. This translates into CASSLGFKGGTEAFF.